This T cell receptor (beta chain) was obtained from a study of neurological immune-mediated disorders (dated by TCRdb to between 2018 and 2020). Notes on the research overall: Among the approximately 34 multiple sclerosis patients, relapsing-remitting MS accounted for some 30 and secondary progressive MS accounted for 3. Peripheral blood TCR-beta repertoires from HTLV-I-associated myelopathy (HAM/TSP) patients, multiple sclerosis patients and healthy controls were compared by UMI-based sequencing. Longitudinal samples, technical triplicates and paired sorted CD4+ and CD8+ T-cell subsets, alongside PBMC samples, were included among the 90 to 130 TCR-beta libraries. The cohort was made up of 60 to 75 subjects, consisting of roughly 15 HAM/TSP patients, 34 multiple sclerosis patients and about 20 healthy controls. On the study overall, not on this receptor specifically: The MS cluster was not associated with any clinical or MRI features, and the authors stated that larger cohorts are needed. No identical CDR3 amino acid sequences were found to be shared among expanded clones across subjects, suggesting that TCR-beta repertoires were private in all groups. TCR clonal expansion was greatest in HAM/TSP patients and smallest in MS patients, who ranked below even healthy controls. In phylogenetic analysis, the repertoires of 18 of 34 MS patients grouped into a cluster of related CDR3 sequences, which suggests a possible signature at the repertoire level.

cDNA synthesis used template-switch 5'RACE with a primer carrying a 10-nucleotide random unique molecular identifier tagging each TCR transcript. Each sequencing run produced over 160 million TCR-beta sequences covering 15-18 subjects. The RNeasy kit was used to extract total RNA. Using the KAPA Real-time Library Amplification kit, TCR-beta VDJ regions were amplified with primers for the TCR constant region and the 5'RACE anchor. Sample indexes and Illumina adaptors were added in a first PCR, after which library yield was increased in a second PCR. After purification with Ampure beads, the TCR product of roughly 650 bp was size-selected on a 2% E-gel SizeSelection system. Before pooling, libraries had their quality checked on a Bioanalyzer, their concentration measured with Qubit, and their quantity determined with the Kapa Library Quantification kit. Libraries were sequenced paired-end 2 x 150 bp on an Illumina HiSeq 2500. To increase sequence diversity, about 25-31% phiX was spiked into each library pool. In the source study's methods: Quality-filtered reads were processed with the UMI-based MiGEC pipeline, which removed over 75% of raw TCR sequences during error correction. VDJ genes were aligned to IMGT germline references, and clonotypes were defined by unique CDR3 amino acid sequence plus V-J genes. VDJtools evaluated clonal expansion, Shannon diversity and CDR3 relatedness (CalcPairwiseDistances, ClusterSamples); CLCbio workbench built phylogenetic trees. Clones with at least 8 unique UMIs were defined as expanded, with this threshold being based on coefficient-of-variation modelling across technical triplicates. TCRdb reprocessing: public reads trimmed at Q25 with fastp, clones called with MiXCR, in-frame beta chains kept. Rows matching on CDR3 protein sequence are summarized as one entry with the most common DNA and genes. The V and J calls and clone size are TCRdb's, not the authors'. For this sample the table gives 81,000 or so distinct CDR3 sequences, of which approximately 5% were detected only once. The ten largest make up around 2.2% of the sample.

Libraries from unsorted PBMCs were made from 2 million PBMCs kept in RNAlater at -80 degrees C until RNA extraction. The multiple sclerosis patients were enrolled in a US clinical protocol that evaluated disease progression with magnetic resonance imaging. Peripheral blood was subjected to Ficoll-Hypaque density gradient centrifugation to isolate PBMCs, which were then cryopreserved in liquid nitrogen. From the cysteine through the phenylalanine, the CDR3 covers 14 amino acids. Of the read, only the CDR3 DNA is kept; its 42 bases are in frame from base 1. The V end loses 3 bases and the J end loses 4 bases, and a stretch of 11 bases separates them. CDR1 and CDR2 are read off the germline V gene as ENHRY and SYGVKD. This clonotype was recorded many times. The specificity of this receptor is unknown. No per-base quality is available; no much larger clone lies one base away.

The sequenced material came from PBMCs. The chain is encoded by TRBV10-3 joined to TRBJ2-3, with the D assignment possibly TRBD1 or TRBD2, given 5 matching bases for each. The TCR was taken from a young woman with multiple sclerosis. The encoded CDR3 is CAISDARGPDTQYF. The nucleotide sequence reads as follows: TGTGCCATCAGTGATGCAAGGGGACCAGATACGCAGTATTTT.